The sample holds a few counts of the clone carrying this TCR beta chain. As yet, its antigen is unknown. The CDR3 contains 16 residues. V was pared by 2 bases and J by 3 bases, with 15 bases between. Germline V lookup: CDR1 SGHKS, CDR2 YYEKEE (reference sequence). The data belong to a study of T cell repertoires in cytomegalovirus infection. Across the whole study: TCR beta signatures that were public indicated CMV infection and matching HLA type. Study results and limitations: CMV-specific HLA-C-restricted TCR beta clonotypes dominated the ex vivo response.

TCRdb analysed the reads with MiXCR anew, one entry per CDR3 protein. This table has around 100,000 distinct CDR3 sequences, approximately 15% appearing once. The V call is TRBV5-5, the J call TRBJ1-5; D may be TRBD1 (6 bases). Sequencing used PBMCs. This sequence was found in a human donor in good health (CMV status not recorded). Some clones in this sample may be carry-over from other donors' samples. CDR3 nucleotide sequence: TGTGCCAGCAGCTTCCAGGGGACCTTAATCAATCAGCCCCAGCATTTT. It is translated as CASSFQGTLINQPQHF.